The sequence of this TCR beta chain was determined in a study of OX40 agonist ivuxolimab in advanced cancers. About the research overall: It was ivuxolimab, an agonistic anti-OX40 (CD134) antibody, that patients were treated with. Patients were around 83% male with ages roughly 20 to 90, mean around 58.

Sampling times: baseline, cycle 4 day 1, cycle 7 day 1. Produced via immunoSEQ multiplex PCR; TCRdb's table is partial and in-frame only. Of roughly 41,000 clones detected, about 86% appear once; the ten largest clones hold 2% to 3%. This CDR3 contains 14 residues. Trimming took off 0 bases at V and 4 bases at J, with 9 bases between the two ends. Germline CDR1 reads LGHNA; CDR2 reads YSLEER. The chain joins TRBV4-3 to TRBJ1-1; a weak D match, TRBD1 (5 bases). Sequenced here: CD4+ or CD8+ T cells sorted from blood, sampled in a trial of the OX40 agonist ivuxolimab. This TCR derives from an adult with an advanced solid tumor such as melanoma, head and neck, liver or kidney cancer. CDR3 nucleotides: TGCGCCAGCAGCCAAGATGGGGGGATCACTGAAGCTTTCTTT. Translated, it gives CASSQDGGITEAFF.